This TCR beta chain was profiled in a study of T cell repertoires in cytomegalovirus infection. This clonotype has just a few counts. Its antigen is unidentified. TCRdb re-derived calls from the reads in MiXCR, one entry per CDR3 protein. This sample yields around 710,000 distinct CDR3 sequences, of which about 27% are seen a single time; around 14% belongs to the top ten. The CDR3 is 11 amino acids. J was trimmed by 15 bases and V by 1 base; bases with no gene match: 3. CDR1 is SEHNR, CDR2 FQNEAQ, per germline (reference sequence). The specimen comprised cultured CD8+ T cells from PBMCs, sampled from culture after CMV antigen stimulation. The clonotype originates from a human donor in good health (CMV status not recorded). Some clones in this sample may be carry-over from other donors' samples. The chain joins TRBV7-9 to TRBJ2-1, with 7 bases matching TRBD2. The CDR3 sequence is CASSLDWEGFF. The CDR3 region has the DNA TGTGCCAGCAGCTTAGACTGGGAGGGGTTCTTC.